This T cell receptor (beta chain) was observed in a study of shared clonotypes between healthy human individuals. Whole-study results and caveats: About 5% was the fraction of naive CD4 clonotypes found shared across four donors.

For sorted subsets, 150 to 250 ng DNA per replicate equaled about 31,000 T cell genomes. Profiling relied on immunoSEQ multiplex PCR, and the TCRdb table lists in-frame clones only, not all of them. The sample lists roughly 2.5 million clones, more than 80% occurring once. Comment on this clone: Its antigen is unknown.

The TCR originated in a man aged 18-30 years in good health. Sequenced sample: naive CD4+ T cells sorted from blood. As for subset: CD45RA+ positively selected.

The CDR3 protein is CASTRPPDDTQYF. The CDR3 nucleotides are TGCGCCAGCACCCGACCCCCAGACGATACGCAGTATTTT. This sequence joins TRBV5-1 and TRBJ2-3; no definite D call. The V end was cut by 6 bases, the J end by 6 bases, with 14 bases between. Germline V gives CDR1 SGHRS, CDR2 YFSETQ. This CDR3 is built from 13 residues. The complete variable domain, with remaining parts taken from reference TRBV5-1 and TRBJ2-3, reads KAGVTQTPRYLIKTRGQQVTLSCSPISGHRSVSWYQQTPGQGLQFLFEYFSETQRNKGNFPGRFSGRQFSNSRSEMNVSTLELGDSALYLCASTRPPDDTQYFGPGTRLTVL.